This is a list of T cell receptor beta chains from one sample in a study of regulatory T cells in long-lasting Graves disease. TCRdb itself ran the multiplex PCR reads through MiXCR, one entry per CDR3 protein. Of 420,000 or so distinct CDR3 sequences listed, around 17% are singletons. This same sample was also part of a study on T cells in Graves' hyperthyroidism and ophthalmopathy.

Source: peripheral blood mononuclear cells (PBMCs), taken at new diagnosis, from a patient treated with antithyroid drugs. The origin of the receptors is a woman aged 18-29 years with Graves disease. The CDR3 runs from the conserved cysteine through the conserved F or W. The D gene is left open where the match is weak. Size is stated for part of the rows, as once, few or many counts, or as a class when the clone is expanded.

cdr3_aa cdr3_nt clone_size j_call d_call v_call
CASSQLTGSSYNEQFF TGTGCCAGCAGCCAACTGACAGGGAGCTCCTACAATGAGCAGTTCTTC many TRBJ2-1 TRBD1 TRBV3-1
CASSGGQYTGELFF TGTGCCAGCAGCGGTGGACAGTACACCGGGGAGCTGTTTTTT few TRBJ2-2 . TRBV7-9
CSASSLGGTASYEQYF TGCAGTGCTAGTAGTCTAGGAGGGACAGCATCCTACGAGCAGTACTTC many TRBJ2-7 . TRBV20-1
CASSQDPGLTYEQYF TGTGCCAGCAGCCAAGATCCCGGACTAACCTACGAGCAGTACTTC few TRBJ2-7 . TRBV4-2
CASSLPGLRGYTF TGTGCCAGCAGTTTACCGGGACTCCGGGGCTACACCTTC . TRBJ1-2 . TRBV28
CASTLGQGSRTPLHF TGTGCCAGCACACTGGGACAGGGCAGTCGGACACCCCTCCACTTT many TRBJ1-6 TRBD1 TRBV2
CASSDHQGAETQYF TGTGCCAGCAGCGATCATCAGGGGGCGGAGACCCAGTACTTC many TRBJ2-5 TRBD1 TRBV7-8
CASSQSGTHRLEDEQFF TGTGCCAGTAGTCAGAGCGGGACCCACCGCTTGGAGGATGAGCAGTTCTTC many TRBJ2-1 TRBD2 TRBV19
CASTAGTSLDTQYF TGTGCCAGCACCGCGGGGACTAGCCTAGATACGCAGTATTTT . TRBJ2-3 TRBD2 TRBV6-1
CASSFSRGEPQHF TGTGCCAGCAGTTTCTCCAGGGGAGAGCCCCAGCATTTT few TRBJ1-5 . TRBV12-3/TRBV12-4
CASSLSYTDTQYF TGTGCCAGCAGTTTGTCCTACACAGATACGCAGTATTTT many TRBJ2-3 . TRBV28
CSAREMGDSNQPQHF TGCAGTGCTAGGGAGATGGGGGATAGCAATCAGCCCCAGCATTTT few TRBJ1-5 . TRBV20-1
CASSPGGNAFF TGTGCCAGTAGCCCCGGGGGTAACGCTTTCTTT . TRBJ1-1 . TRBV19
CASRGTSGDTGELFF TGTGCCAGCAGGGGGACTAGCGGGGACACCGGGGAGCTGTTTTTT many TRBJ2-2 TRBD2 TRBV2
CATRDYSYEQYF TGTGCCACCAGGGACTACTCCTACGAGCAGTACTTC many TRBJ2-7 TRBD2 TRBV3-1
CAWSDGSKNIQYF TGTGCCTGGAGTGATGGGTCCAAAAACATTCAGTACTTC many TRBJ2-4 . TRBV30
CASSEDYTMNTEAFF TGTGCCAGCAGTGAAGATTACACCATGAACACTGAAGCTTTCTTT many TRBJ1-1 . TRBV2
CASSLPRLQGNTEAFF TGTGCCAGCAGCCTACCTAGACTTCAGGGGAACACTGAAGCTTTCTTT many TRBJ1-1 . TRBV28
CASSQDLNRLEAFF TGTGCCAGCAGCCAAGATCTGAACCGTCTTGAAGCTTTCTTT few TRBJ1-1 . TRBV14
CASSDMGQKNQPQHF TGTGCCAGCAGTGATATGGGACAGAAAAATCAGCCCCAGCATTTT many TRBJ1-5 TRBD1 TRBV2
CASSLQGTMEF TGTGCCAGCAGTTTACAGGGGACCATGGAGTTT few TRBJ1-1 . TRBV12-3/TRBV12-4
CSARVLAGAAAISEQYF TGCAGTGCTAGAGTTCTAGCGGGAGCAGCCGCCATTTCCGAGCAGTACTTC . TRBJ2-7 TRBD2 TRBV20-1
CAWSSPGGGTEAFF TGTGCCTGGAGTTCCCCAGGGGGGGGAACTGAAGCTTTCTTT many TRBJ1-1 TRBD1 TRBV30
CSASQRRRHGSSGNTIYF TGCAGTGCTAGTCAACGGAGACGACACGGGAGCTCTGGAAACACCATATATTTT few TRBJ1-3 . TRBV20-1
CASSLSGRGVKNIQYF TGTGCCAGCAGTTTAAGCGGGAGGGGGGTTAAAAACATTCAGTACTTC . TRBJ2-4 TRBD2 TRBV12-3/TRBV12-4
CASSRTSGTLSNTGELFF TGTGCCAGCAGTCGGACTAGCGGGACCCTATCGAACACCGGGGAGCTGTTTTTT many TRBJ2-2 TRBD2 TRBV6-1
CASSYGQLNTEAFF TGCGCCAGCAGCTATGGACAGCTGAACACTGAAGCTTTCTTT many TRBJ1-1 . TRBV5-1
CASSEGLVRDTGELFF TGTGCCAGCAGTGAAGGGCTCGTACGGGACACCGGGGAGCTGTTTTTT . TRBJ2-2 . TRBV6-1
CATRGSSGLTGELFF TGTGCCACCAGAGGGTCCTCAGGGCTCACCGGGGAGCTGTTTTTT few TRBJ2-2 . TRBV12-3/TRBV12-4
CASSLPLHSNQPQHF TGTGCCAGCAGTTTACCCCTACATAGCAATCAGCCCCAGCATTTT few TRBJ1-5 . TRBV28
CASSLEAGSYEQYF TGTGCCAGCAGTTTAGAGGCCGGGTCCTACGAGCAGTACTTC many TRBJ2-7 . TRBV12-3/TRBV12-4
CASRSNTGGLSEAFF TGTGCCAGCAGGTCTAATACAGGGGGCTTGAGTGAAGCTTTCTTT few TRBJ1-1 TRBD1 TRBV12-3/TRBV12-4
CASSLDEAWTGGRPVYTF TGTGCCAGCAGCTTAGATGAGGCATGGACAGGGGGTCGCCCTGTCTACACCTTC few TRBJ1-2 TRBD1 TRBV7-9
CASSWGGNSLNTEAFF TGTGCCAGCAGCTGGGGGGGAAACAGCCTGAACACTGAAGCTTTCTTT many TRBJ1-1 . TRBV7-2
CASSQAPPGTQGVEQYF TGCGCCAGCAGCCAAGCACCTCCCGGGACCCAGGGAGTAGAGCAGTACTTC . TRBJ2-7 . TRBV4-3
CASSRRQDGGYEQYF TGTGCCAGCAGCAGAAGACAAGATGGAGGTTACGAGCAGTACTTC many TRBJ2-7 . TRBV6-2/TRBV6-3
CASSFRGRDQPQHF TGTGCCAGCAGCTTCAGGGGCCGCGATCAGCCCCAGCATTTT . TRBJ1-5 . TRBV7-3
CASSRQDAYEQYF TGTGCCAGCTCACGTCAGGATGCCTACGAGCAGTACTTC few TRBJ2-7 . TRBV18
CASSLEGGVPRNYGYTF TGTGCCAGCAGCTTAGAAGGGGGCGTACCCCGGAACTATGGCTACACCTTC few TRBJ1-2 TRBD1 TRBV7-9
CASSYSIPSNEQFF TGTGCCAGCAGTTACTCGATTCCTTCTAATGAGCAGTTCTTC few TRBJ2-1 . TRBV6-5
CASSFWAGLGTDTQYF TGTGCCAGCAGTTTTTGGGCGGGATTAGGCACAGATACGCAGTATTTT many TRBJ2-3 . TRBV12-3/TRBV12-4
CASSQSRDRWYEQFF TGTGCCAGCAGCCAGTCCCGGGACAGGTGGTATGAGCAGTTCTTC . TRBJ2-1 TRBD1 TRBV3-1